The present T cell receptor (beta chain) was sequenced within a study of cytomegalovirus exposure and HLA in healthy donors. Comment on this clone: Its specificity is not known.

Broader study findings: According to the study, around 160 TCR beta chains were cytomegalovirus-associated.

V gave up 1 base and J gave up 8 bases, with 14 bases separating them. Germline CDR1 MGHRA, CDR2 YSYEKL. This CDR3 is 14 amino acids long. The PCR employed 60 Vbeta primers together with 13 Jbeta primers. The data were produced by immunoSEQ multiplex PCR, yet TCRdb's version contains in-frame clones alone and is incomplete. The table shows 130,000 to 150,000 clones, with around 80% occurring only once. The chain combines TRBV4-1 with TRBJ1-2; tentatively, D is TRBD1 (6 bases). The specimen sequenced was PBMCs. The origin of this receptor is a female donor in good health and CMV-seronegative. The CDR3, as DNA: TGCGCCAGCAGCCAAGTCAGGACCCAGGGGGGCTACACCTTC. It specifies CASSQVRTQGGYTF.